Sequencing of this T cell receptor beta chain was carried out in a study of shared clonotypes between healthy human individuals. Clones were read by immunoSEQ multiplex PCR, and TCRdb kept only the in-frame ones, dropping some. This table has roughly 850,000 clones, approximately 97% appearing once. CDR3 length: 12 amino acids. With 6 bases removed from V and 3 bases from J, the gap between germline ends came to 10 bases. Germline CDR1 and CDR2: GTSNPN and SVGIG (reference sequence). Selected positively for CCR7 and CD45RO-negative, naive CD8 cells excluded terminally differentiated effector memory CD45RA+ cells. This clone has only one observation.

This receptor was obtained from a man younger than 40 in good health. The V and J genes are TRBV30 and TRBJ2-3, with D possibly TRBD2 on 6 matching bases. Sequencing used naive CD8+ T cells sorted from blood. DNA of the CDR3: TGTGCCTGCGGGGGAGGAACAGATACGCAGTATTTT. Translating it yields CACGGGTDTQYF.